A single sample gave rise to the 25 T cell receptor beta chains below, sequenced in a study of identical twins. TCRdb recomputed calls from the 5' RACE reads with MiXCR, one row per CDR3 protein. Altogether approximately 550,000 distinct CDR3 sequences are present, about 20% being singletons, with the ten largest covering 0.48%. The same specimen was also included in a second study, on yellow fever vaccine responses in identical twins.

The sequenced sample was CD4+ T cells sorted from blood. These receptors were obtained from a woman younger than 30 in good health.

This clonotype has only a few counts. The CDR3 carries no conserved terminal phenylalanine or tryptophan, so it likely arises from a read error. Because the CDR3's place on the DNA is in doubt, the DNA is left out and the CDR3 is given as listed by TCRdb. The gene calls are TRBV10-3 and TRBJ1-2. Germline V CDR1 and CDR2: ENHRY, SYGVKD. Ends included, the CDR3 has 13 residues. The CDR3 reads CAIRKVAADNDYM.

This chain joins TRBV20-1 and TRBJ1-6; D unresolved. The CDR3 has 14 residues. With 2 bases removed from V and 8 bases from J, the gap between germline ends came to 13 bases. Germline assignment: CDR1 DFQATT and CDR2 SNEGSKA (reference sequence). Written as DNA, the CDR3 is TGCAGTGCTAGAAGGGAGGCGGTGGATTCACCCCTCCACTTT. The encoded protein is CSARREAVDSPLHF.

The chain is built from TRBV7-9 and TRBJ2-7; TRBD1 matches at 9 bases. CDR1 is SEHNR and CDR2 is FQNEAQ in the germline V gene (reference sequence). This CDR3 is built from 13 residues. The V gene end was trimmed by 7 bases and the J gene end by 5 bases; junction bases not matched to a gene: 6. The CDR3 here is CASTRGQGHEQYV. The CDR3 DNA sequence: TGTGCCAGCACCAGGGGACAGGGTCACGAGCAGTACGTC.

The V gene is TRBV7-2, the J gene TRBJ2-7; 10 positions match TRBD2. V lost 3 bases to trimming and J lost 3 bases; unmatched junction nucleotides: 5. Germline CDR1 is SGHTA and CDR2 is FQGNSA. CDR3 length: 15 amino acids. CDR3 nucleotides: TGTGCCAGCAGCTTCCGGGGGACTAGCGTCTACGAGCAGTACTTC. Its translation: CASSFRGTSVYEQYF. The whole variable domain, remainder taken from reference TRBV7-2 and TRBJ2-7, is GAGVSQSPSNKVTEKGKDVELRCDPISGHTALYWYRQSLGQGLEFLIYFQGNSAPDKSGLPSDRFSAERTGGSVSTLTIQRTQQEDSAVYLCASSFRGTSVYEQYFGPGTRLTVT.

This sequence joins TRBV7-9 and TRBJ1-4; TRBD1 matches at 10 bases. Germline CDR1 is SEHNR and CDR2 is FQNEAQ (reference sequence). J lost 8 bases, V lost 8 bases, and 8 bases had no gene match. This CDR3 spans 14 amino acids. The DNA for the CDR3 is TGTGCCAGCTGTCCGGGACAGGGGTTGGAAAAACTGTTTTTT. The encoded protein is CASCPGQGLEKLFF.

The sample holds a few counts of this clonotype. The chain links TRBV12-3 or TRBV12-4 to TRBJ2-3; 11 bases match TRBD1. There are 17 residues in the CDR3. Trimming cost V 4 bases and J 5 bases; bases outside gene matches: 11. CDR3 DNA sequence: TGTGCCAGCAGTTACACCCGGGACAGGGGGTTCATAGATACGCAGTATTTT. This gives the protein CASSYTRDRGFIDTQYF.

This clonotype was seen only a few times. The CDR3 nucleotides read TGTGCCAGCAGTTTTAGGGAAGCCTCTGGAAACACCATATATTTT. This sequence encodes CASSFREASGNTIYF. The V gene is TRBV28, the J gene TRBJ1-3, with no clear D. The ends were cut back, 3 bases at V and 0 bases at J, with 9 bases in the middle. CDR1 is MDHEN and CDR2 is SYDVKM in the germline V gene. The CDR3 is made up of 15 amino acids.

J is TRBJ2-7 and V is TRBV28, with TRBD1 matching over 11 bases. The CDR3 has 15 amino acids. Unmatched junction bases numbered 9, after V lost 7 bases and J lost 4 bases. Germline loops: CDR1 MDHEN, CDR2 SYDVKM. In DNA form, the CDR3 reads TGTGCCAGCACTTCCGGGACAGGGGGTTCTTACGAGCAGTACTTC. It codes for CASTSGTGGSYEQYF.

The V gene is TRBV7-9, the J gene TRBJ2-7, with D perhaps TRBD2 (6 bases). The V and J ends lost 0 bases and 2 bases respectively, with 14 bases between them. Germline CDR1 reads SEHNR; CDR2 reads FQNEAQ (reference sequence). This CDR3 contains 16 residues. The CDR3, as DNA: TGTGCCAGCAGCTTAGCGGTAGCGGAGACTCCCTACGAGCAGTACTTC. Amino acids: CASSLAVAETPYEQYF.

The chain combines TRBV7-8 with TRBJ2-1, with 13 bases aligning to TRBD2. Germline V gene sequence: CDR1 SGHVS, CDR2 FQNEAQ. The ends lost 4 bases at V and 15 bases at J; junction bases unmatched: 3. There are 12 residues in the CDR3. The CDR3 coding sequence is TGTGCCAGCAGCTGGACTAGCGGGAGTGGGTTCTTC. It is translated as CASSWTSGSGFF. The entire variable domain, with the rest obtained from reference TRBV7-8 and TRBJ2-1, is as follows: GAGVSQSPRYKVAKRGQDVALRCDPISGHVSLFWYQQALGQGPEFLTYFQNEAQLDKSGLPSDRFFAERPEGSVSTLKIQRTQQEDSAVYLCASSWTSGSGFFGPGTRLTVL.

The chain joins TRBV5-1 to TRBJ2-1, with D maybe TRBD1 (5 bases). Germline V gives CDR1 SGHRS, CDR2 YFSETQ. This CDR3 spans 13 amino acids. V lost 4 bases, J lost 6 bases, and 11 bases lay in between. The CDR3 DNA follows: TGCGCCAGCAGCAGCACAGGATCCAATGAGCAGTTCTTC. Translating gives CASSSTGSNEQFF.

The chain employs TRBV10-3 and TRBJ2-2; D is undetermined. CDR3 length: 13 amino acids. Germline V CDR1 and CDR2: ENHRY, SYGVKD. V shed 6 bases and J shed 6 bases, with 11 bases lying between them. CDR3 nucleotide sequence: TGTGCCATCAGCACCTCACTGGCCGGGGAGCTGTTTTTT. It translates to CAISTSLAGELFF.

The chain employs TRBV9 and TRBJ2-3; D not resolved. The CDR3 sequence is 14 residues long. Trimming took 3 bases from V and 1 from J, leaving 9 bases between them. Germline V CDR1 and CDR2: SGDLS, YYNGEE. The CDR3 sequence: CASSARPGTDTQYF. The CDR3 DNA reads TGTGCCAGCAGCGCCCGACCGGGCACAGATACGCAGTATTTT.

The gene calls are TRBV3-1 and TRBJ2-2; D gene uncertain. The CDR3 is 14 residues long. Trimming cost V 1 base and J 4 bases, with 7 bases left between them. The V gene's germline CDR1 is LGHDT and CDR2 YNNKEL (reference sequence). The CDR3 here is CASSQGGFTGELFF. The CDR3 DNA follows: TGTGCCAGCAGCCAAGGGGGTTTCACCGGGGAGCTGTTTTTT.

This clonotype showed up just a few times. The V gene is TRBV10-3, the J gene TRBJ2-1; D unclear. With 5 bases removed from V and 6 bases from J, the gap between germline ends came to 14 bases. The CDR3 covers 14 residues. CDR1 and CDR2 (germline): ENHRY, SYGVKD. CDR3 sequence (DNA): TGTGCCATCAGTCCCTCCAGTGATTTCAATGAGCAGTTCTTC. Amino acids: CAISPSSDFNEQFF.

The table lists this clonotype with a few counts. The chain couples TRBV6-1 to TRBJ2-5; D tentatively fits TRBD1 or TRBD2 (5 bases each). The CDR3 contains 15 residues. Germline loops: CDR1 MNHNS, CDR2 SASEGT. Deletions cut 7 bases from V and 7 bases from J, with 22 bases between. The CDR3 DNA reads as TGTGCCAGCAACCTCAGGGACCTTCACGGGGTGACCCAGTACTTC. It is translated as CASNLRDLHGVTQYF.

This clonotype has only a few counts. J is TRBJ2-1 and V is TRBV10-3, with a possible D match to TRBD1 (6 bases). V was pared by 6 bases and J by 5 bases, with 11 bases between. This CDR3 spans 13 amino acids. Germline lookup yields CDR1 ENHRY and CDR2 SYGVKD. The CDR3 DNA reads TGTGCCATCAGATCGGGACAAAACAATGAGCAGTTCTTC. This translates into CAIRSGQNNEQFF.

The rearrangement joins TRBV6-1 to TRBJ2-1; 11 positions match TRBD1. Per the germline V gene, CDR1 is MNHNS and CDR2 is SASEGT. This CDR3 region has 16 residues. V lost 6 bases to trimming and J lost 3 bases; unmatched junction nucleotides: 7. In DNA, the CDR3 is TGTGCCAGCAGGAAGGGTGGGACAGGGGGCTACAATGAGCAGTTCTTC. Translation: CASRKGGTGGYNEQFF.

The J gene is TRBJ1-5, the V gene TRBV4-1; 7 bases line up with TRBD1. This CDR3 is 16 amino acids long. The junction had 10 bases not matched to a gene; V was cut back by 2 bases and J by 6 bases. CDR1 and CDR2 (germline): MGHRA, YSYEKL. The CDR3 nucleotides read TGCGCCAGCAGCCAACCTCCCAACTCAGGGGGTCAGCCCCAGCATTTT. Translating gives CASSQPPNSGGQPQHF.

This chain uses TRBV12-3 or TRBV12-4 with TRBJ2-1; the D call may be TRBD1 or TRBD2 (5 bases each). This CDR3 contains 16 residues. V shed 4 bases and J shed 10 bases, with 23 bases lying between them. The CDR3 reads CASSSSVDSSGREQFF. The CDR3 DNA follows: TGTGCCAGCAGTTCGTCTGTGGACTCCTCGGGACGGGAGCAGTTCTTC.

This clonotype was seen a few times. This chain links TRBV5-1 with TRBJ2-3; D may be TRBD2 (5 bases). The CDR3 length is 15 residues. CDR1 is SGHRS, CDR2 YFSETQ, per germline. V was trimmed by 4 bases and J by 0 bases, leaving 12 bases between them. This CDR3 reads CASSLDSPSTDTQYF. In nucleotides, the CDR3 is TGCGCCAGCAGCCTGGACTCCCCTAGCACAGATACGCAGTATTTT.

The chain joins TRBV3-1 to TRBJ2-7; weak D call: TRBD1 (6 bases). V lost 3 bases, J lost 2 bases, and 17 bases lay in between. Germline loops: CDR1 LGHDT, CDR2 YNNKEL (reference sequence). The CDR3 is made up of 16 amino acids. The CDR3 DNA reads TGTGCCAGCAGCCAGGGATACAGGACAGCAACCTACGAGCAGTACTTC. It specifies CASSQGYRTATYEQYF.

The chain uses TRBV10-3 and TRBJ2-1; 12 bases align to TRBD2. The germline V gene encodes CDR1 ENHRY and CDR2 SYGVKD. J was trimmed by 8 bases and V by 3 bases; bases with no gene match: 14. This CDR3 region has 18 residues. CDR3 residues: CAISESGRLAGDFHEQFF. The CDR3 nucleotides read TGTGCCATCAGTGAATCCGGAAGACTAGCGGGAGATTTCCATGAGCAGTTCTTC.

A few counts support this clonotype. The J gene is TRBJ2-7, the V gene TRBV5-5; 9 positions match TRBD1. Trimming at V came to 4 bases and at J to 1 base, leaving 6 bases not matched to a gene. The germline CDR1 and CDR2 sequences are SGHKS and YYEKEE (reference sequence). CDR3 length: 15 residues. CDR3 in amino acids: CASSRQGVLSYEQYF. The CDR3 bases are TGTGCCAGCAGCCGACAGGGGGTCCTTTCCTACGAGCAGTACTTC.

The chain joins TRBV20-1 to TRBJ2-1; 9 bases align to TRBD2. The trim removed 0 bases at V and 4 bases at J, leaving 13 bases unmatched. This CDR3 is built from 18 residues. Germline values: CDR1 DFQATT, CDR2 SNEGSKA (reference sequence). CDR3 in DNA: TGCAGTGCTAGAGATCCCCGGGTAGCGGGAGTGGGTTACAATGAGCAGTTCTTC. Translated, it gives CSARDPRVAGVGYNEQFF.